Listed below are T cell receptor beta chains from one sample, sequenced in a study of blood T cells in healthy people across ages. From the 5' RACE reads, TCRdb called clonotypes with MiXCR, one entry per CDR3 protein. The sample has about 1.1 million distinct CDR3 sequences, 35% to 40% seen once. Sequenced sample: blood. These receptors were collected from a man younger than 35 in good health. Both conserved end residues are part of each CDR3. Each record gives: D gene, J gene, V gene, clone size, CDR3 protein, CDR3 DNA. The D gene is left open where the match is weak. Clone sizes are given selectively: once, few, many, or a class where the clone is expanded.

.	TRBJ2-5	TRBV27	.	CASSPLMGQETQYF	TGTGCCAGCAGTCCTCTTATGGGCCAAGAGACCCAGTACTTC
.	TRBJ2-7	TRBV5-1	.	CASSLVGQGEQYF	TGCGCCAGCAGCTTGGTCGGGCAGGGCGAGCAGTACTTC
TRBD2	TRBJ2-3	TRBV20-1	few	CSAAPGGRADTQYF	TGCAGTGCTGCCCCGGGGGGTCGGGCAGATACGCAGTATTTT
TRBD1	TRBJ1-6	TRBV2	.	CASSEASAGQVNSPLHF	TGTGCCAGCAGTGAAGCTTCAGCGGGACAGGTTAATTCACCCCTCCACTTT
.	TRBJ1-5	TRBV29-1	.	CSVAPGSLDQPQHF	TGCAGCGTTGCCCCGGGGTCGCTCGATCAGCCCCAGCATTTT
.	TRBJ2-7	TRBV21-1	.	CASSKPRGQSSYEQYF	TGTGCCAGCAGCAAACCTCGTGGACAGAGCTCCTACGAGCAGTACTTC
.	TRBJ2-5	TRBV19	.	CASSMVREETQYF	TGTGCCAGTAGTATGGTCAGGGAAGAGACCCAGTACTTC
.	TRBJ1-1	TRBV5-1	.	CASSAMASMNTEAFF	TGCGCCAGCAGCGCTATGGCGAGCATGAACACTGAAGCTTTCTTT
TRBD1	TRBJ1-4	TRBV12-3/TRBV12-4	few	CASTLDRVTNEKLFF	TGTGCCAGCACTCTTGACAGGGTGACTAATGAAAAACTGTTTTTT
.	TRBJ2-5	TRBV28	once	CASSFPNRETQYF	TGTGCCAGCAGTTTCCCCAATAGGGAGACCCAGTACTTC
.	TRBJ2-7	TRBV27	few	CANSVIPYGGDQYF	TGTGCCAACTCAGTCATCCCCTACGGCGGCGACCAGTACTTC
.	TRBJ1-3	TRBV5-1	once	CASSAVGSGNTIYF	TGCGCCAGCAGCGCAGTCGGCTCTGGAAACACCATATATTTT
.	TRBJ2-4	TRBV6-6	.	CASSYTLGANYKQYF	TGTGCCAGCAGCTACACCTTAGGGGCCAACTACAAGCAGTACTTC
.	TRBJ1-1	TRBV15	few	CATSRIGTEGTEAFF	TGTGCCACCAGCCGAATTGGTACAGAAGGCACTGAAGCTTTCTTT
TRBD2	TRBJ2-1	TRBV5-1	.	CASSSTTSVTYNEQFF	TGCGCCAGCAGCTCCACGACTAGCGTCACCTACAATGAGCAGTTCTTC
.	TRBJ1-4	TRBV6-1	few	CASRTRGLNEKLFF	TGTGCCAGCAGGACCAGGGGACTAAATGAAAAACTGTTTTTT
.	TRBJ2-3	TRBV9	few	CASSEKLTAEGDTQYF	TGTGCCAGCAGCGAAAAACTAACGGCGGAGGGAGATACGCAGTATTTT
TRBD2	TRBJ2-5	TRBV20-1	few	CSARSGPGTRGDLETQYF	TGCAGTGCTAGAAGTGGCCCCGGGACTAGGGGAGATCTAGAGACCCAGTACTTC
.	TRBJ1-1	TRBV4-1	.	CASSRDGGVRDTEAFF	TGCGCCAGCAGCCGGGATGGGGGGGTGAGGGACACTGAAGCTTTCTTT